Reported below is one T cell receptor beta chain. The data belong to a study of CD8 T cells in Susac syndrome. Sequencing of TCR beta was performed on blood CD8+ T cells and on blood CD4+ T cells. Relapsing-remitting disease, either stable or active, was present in the treatment-naive patients who were the multiple sclerosis controls. TEMRA cells were FACS-enriched, and CD8+ and CD4+ T cells were isolated negatively. With random hexamers, reverse transcription was performed on about 0.5 to 1 ug of RNA. Coverage of TCR beta CDR3 amplification by immunoSEQ multiplex PCR extended to 54 Vbeta and 13 Jbeta. TCRdb ran MiXCR on the immunoSEQ multiplex PCR reads and lists one entry per CDR3 protein. The sample has approximately 110,000 distinct CDR3 sequences; approximately 95% are singletons. The CDR3 covers 15 residues. V trimming: 1 base; J trimming: 3 bases; junction bases outside the gene matches: 4. Germline V gene sequence: CDR1 SGDLS, CDR2 YYNGEE.

Specimen: CD8+ T cells from PBMCs. The chain combines TRBV9 with TRBJ2-3; 8 positions agree with TRBD1. The receptor was derived from a human donor with multiple sclerosis. CDR3 residues: CASSVQGALTDTQYF. The CDR3 nucleotides read TGTGCCAGCAGCGTACAGGGGGCGCTAACAGATACGCAGTATTTT.